This T cell receptor (beta chain) was documented in a study of blood T cells in healthy people across ages. Overall study results and limits: Unsorted PBMCs prevented conclusive naive versus antigen-experienced comparison. Both higher diversity and more naive CD4+ cells marked long-lived donors when set against aged donors. A strong correlation was found between TCR beta diversity and the percentage of naive T cells.

With a J-beta primer mix and a sample-barcoded 5' primer, a second PCR ran about 7 to 12 cycles. TCRdb re-derived calls from the 5' RACE reads in MiXCR, one entry per CDR3 protein. The repertoire holds approximately 1,000,000 distinct CDR3 sequences, with more than 30% as singletons. V lost 1 base and J lost 1; bases outside the gene matches: 3. In germline, CDR1 is DFQATT, CDR2 SNEGSKA (reference sequence). The CDR3 has 14 amino acids. This clonotype was recorded only once. Its antigen is currently unknown. Per sample, no less than 6 micrograms of total RNA were extracted. This chain uses TRBV20-1 with TRBJ2-5; 7 positions agree with TRBD1. The clonotype comes from a man aged 18 to 30 in good health. Input material: blood. The CDR3 protein is CSARADRAQETQYF. As DNA, the CDR3 is TGCAGTGCTAGAGCCGACAGGGCCCAAGAGACCCAGTACTTC.